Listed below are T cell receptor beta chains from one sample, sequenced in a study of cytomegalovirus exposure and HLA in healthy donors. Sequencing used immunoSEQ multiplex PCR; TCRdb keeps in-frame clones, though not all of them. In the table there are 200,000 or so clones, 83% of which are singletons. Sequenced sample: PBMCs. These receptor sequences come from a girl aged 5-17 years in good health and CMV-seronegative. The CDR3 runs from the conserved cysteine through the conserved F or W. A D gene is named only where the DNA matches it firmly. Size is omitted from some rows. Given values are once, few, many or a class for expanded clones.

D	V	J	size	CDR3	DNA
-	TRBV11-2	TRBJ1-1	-	CASSTLFLAFF	TGTGCCAGCAGCACTCTCTTCTTAGCTTTCTTT
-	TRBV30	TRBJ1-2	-	CAWEKQGRGYTF	TGTGCCTGGGAAAAACAGGGCCGGGGCTACACCTTC
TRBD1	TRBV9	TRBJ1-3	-	CASSTGQPGNTIYF	TGTGCCAGCAGCACGGGACAGCCTGGAAACACCATATATTTT
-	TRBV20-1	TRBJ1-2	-	CSASRKGYTF	TGCAGTGCTAGCAGAAAAGGCTACACCTTC
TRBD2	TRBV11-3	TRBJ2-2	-	CASSRRGGSGELFF	TGTGCCAGCAGCCGCCGGGGGGGAAGCGGGGAGCTGTTTTTT
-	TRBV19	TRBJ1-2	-	CASKNEVNYGYTF	TGTGCCAGTAAAAACGAGGTTAACTATGGCTACACCTTC
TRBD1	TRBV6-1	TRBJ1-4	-	CASSERGLTNEKLFF	TGTGCCAGCAGTGAAAGGGGGCTTACAAATGAAAAACTGTTTTTT
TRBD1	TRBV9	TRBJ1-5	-	CASSPHDTRQGNQPQHF	TGTGCCAGCAGCCCGCACGATACCCGACAGGGGAATCAGCCCCAGCATTTT
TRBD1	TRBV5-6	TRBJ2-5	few	CASSRDRQETQYF	TGTGCCAGCAGCCGGGACAGACAAGAGACCCAGTACTTC
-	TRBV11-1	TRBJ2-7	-	CASSYLGSLTVHEQYF	TGTGCCAGCAGCTATCTTGGGAGCTTAACAGTCCACGAGCAGTACTTC
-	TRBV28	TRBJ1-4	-	CASSFFTVEKLFF	TGTGCCAGCAGTTTTTTCACGGTTGAAAAACTGTTTTTT
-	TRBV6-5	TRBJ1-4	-	CASSPGYATNEKLFF	TGTGCCAGCAGTCCGGGGTATGCAACTAATGAAAAACTGTTTTTT
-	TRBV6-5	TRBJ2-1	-	CASSGGLREQFF	TGTGCCAGCAGTGGGGGACTTCGCGAGCAGTTCTTC
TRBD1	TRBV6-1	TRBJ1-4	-	CAARNRGQGNEKLFF	TGTGCTGCGCGGAATAGGGGACAGGGGAATGAAAAACTGTTTTTT
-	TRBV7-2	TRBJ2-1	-	CASSQRGEQFF	TGTGCCAGCAGCCAACGGGGGGAGCAGTTCTTC
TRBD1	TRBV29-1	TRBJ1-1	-	CSVELNRGAFF	TGCAGCGTTGAACTGAACAGGGGGGCTTTCTTT
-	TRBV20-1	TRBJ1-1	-	CSALPEIEAFF	TGCAGTGCCCTTCCGGAGATTGAAGCTTTCTTT
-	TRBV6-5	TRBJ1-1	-	CASSLGQPSEAFF	TGTGCCAGCAGTTTAGGACAGCCCAGTGAAGCTTTCTTT
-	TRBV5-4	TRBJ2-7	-	CASTLLGAASYEQYF	TGTGCCAGCACCCTTCTGGGGGCAGCCTCCTACGAGCAGTACTTC
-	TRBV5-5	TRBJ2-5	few	CASSLSYEQETQYF	TGTGCCAGCAGCTTGTCGTATGAGCAAGAGACCCAGTACTTC
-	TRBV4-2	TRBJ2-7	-	CASSQGDSSPGQYF	TGTGCCAGCAGCCAGGGGGACTCCAGCCCGGGGCAGTACTTC
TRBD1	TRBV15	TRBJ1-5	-	CATSRTLTGDGQPQHF	TGTGCCACCAGCAGAACCCTCACAGGGGACGGTCAGCCCCAGCATTTT
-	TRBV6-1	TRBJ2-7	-	CASLRAGEFSEQYF	TGTGCCAGCCTTCGAGCGGGTGAATTCAGCGAGCAGTACTTC